This TCR beta chain derives from a study of blood T cells in healthy people across ages. General study results and limits: PBMCs that were unsorted prevented a conclusive naive versus antigen-experienced comparison.

A sample-barcoded 5' primer and a J-beta primer mix were used in a second PCR of roughly 7 to 11 cycles. The template-switch adaptor, which had 12 random nucleotides, put a tag on each cDNA molecule. Using its own MiXCR run on the 5' RACE reads, TCRdb lists one record per CDR3 protein. The table has around 1,500,000 distinct CDR3 sequences, roughly 40% seen once. Caucasian individuals from Russia who were healthy and aged about 6 to 90 acted as donors. Each sample yielded at least 7 million isolated PBMCs. V trimming: 5 bases; J trimming: 7 bases; junction bases outside the gene matches: 5. The CDR3 extends over 14 amino acids. Germline assignment: CDR1 SGDLS and CDR2 YYNGEE. Remarks on this clonotype: The target antigen is unknown.

The sequence came from a woman aged 18-30 years in good health. The chain uses TRBV9 and TRBJ1-6; TRBD1 agrees at 8 bases. Sequencing used blood. CDR3 in amino acids: CASREDRVNSPLHF. CDR3 coding DNA: TGTGCCAGCAGAGAGGACAGGGTAAATTCACCCCTCCACTTT.